The next 9 T cell receptor beta chains were all read from a single sample in a study of T cell repertoires in cytomegalovirus infection. No antigen has been assigned to these receptors. TCRdb processed the reads anew with MiXCR; each CDR3 protein has one entry. The profile shows 700,000 to 900,000 distinct CDR3 sequences, around 29% of them singletons. The sequences come from cultured CD8+ T cells from PBMCs, collected from culture after CMV antigen stimulation. The receptors stem from a human donor in good health (CMV status not recorded). Some clones in this sample may be carry-over from other donors' samples.

This clonotype was found many times. This chain joins TRBV11-2 and TRBJ2-2; D might be TRBD1 (6 bases). The germline V and J ends were trimmed by 5 bases and 1 base, with 11 bases remaining between them. This CDR3 comprises 15 residues. Per the germline V gene, CDR1 is SGHAT and CDR2 is FQNNGV. The CDR3 loop is CASSDATGNTGELFF. The CDR3 DNA is TGTGCCAGCAGCGATGCGACAGGGAACACCGGGGAGCTGTTTTTT.

This rearrangement joins TRBV2 to TRBJ2-7; D is possibly TRBD2 (5 bases). The CDR3 covers 13 residues. Germline CDR1 and CDR2: SNHLY and FYNNEI. Trimming took off 5 bases at V and 4 bases at J, with 12 bases between the two ends. DNA of the CDR3: TGTGCCAGCAGTCCGGACGGAGGATACGAGCAGTACTTC. Protein sequence: CASSPDGGYEQYF.

Remarks on this clonotype: This sequence may be a read error, since a much larger clone differs from it by one base. The genes are TRBV15 and TRBJ1-1, with 10 bases that match TRBD1. Germline V gene data show CDR1 as LNHNV and CDR2 as YYDKDF (reference sequence). The CDR3 has 13 residues. The CDR3 coding sequence is TGTGCCACCAGCCGGGACAGGGGCACTGAAGTTTTCTTT. Amino acid sequence: CATSRDRGTEVFF. The full variable domain, rest sourced from reference TRBV15 and TRBJ1-1, is DAMVIQNPRYQVTQFGKPVTLSCSQTLNHNVMYWYQQKSSQAPKLLFHYYDKDFNNEADTPDNFQSRRPNTSFCFLDIRSPGLGDTAMYLCATSRDRGTEVFFGQGTRLTVV.

Only one count was recorded for this clonotype. This sequence joins TRBV10-3 and TRBJ2-7; D remains unclear. Germline V gives CDR1 ENHRY, CDR2 SYGVKD. The CDR3 extends over 13 amino acids. V lost 0 bases and J 3 bases, leaving 6 bases between the germline ends. The CDR3 nucleotides are TGTGCCATCAGTGAGTCAATGGGCTACGAGCAGTACTTC. Amino acid sequence: CAISESMGYEQYF.

This clonotype was found many times. The V and J genes are TRBV4-1 and TRBJ2-6, with a weak D call TRBD1 (6 bases). This CDR3 comprises 20 residues. Germline V lookup: CDR1 MGHRA, CDR2 YSYEKL. Between the trimmed V and J ends, which lost 3 bases and 1 base, there was a span of 22 bases. CDR3 region: CASSHLGPSGAPSGANVLTF. The CDR3 nucleotides read TGCGCCAGCAGCCATCTCGGACCCTCAGGGGCCCCATCTGGGGCCAACGTCCTGACTTTC.

This clonotype was picked up many times. V gene TRBV4-2 combines with J gene TRBJ1-5; D is undetermined. The CDR3 sequence is 17 residues long. Trimming left V 0 bases short and J 3 bases short, with 15 bases between. Germline V gene data show CDR1 as LGHNA and CDR2 as YNFKEQ. The CDR3 loop reads CASSQELGLEPNQPQHF. CDR3 DNA: TGTGCCAGCAGCCAAGAACTTGGCCTAGAGCCCAATCAGCCCCAGCATTTT.

The rearrangement uses TRBV14 and TRBJ2-5; D may be TRBD1 (6 bases). Trimming cost V 3 bases and J 5 bases, with 13 bases left between them. Looked up from germline, CDR1 is SGHDN and CDR2 is FVKESK. This CDR3 contains 14 residues. The CDR3 sequence is CASSQQGIRETQYF. The CDR3 DNA reads as TGTGCCAGCAGCCAGCAGGGGATTCGGGAGACCCAGTACTTC. The full variable domain, rest sourced from reference TRBV14 and TRBJ2-5, is EAGVTQFPSHSVIEKGQTVTLRCDPISGHDNLYWYRRVMGKEIKFLLHFVKESKQDESGMPNNRFLAERTGGTYSTLKVQPAELEDSGVYFCASSQQGIRETQYFGPGTRLLVL.

V and J are TRBV7-9 and TRBJ2-5; the D call may be TRBD1 or TRBD2 (5 bases each). CDR1 is SEHNR, CDR2 FQNEAQ, per germline (reference sequence). CDR3 size: 16 residues. V lost 2 bases to trimming and J lost 4 bases, with 17 bases between them. The CDR3 DNA sequence: TGTGCCAGCAGCTTAAGGTGGGGGACCACTCCAGAGACCCAGTACTTC. As protein: CASSLRWGTTPETQYF.

The rearrangement joins TRBV7-6 to TRBJ2-7, with 7 bases aligning to TRBD1. There are 15 residues in the CDR3. Trimming at V came to 1 base and at J to 7 bases, leaving 10 bases not matched to a gene. CDR1 is SGHVS and CDR2 is FNYEAQ in the germline V gene. The CDR3 region has the DNA TGTGCCAGCAGCTTAGTTTCGCAGGGGGTCCGGGAGCAGTACTTC. Protein sequence: CASSLVSQGVREQYF.